This T cell receptor beta chain was sequenced for a study of CD8+CD57+ T cells in acquired aplastic anemia. The overall study: Isolated CD4+ and CD8+ cells, once sorted, yielded DNA averaging around 3.1 ug. Whole-study results and caveats: Twenty-nine shared CD8+ CDR3s appeared highly expressed within patients' immunodominant clones.

V lost 4 bases to trimming and J lost 3 bases; unmatched junction nucleotides: 3. Germline loops: CDR1 DFQATT, CDR2 SNEGSKA (reference sequence). The CDR3 runs to 14 residues. Patients selected for sequencing had displayed CD8+CD57+ cell expansion by flow cytometry. Each of the patients presented with severe acquired aplastic anemia. A remark on this clonotype: As yet, its antigen is unknown.

Both TCR beta VDJ combination and CDR3 sequence profiling were carried out. Genomic DNA was the template for this profiling. TCRdb ran MiXCR on the reads and lists one entry per CDR3 protein. The sample has under 250,000 distinct CDR3 sequences; over 55% are singletons. The receptor was isolated from a human donor with aplastic anemia. The sequenced material came from sorted CD4+, CD8+, or CD8+CD57+ T cells (not recorded which) from PBMCs. The V and J genes are TRBV20-1 and TRBJ2-7; 13 bases are shared with TRBD2. CDR3 amino acids: CSAKTSGGFYEQYF. The DNA for the CDR3 is TGCAGTGCTAAGACTAGCGGGGGGTTCTACGAGCAGTACTTC.